The 26 T cell receptor beta chains given below trace back to one sample, sequenced in a study of cytomegalovirus exposure and HLA in healthy donors. Both 60 Vbeta primers and 13 Jbeta primers went into the PCR. Measured with immunoSEQ multiplex PCR; TCRdb has only the in-frame clones, and not every one. The repertoire holds 150,000 to 200,000 clones, over 60% seen once, with roughly 1.6% in the top ten. Sequencing was carried out using PBMCs. All receptors derive from a girl between 10 and 17 years old in good health and CMV-seronegative.

This sequence joins TRBV5-6 and TRBJ1-2; 9 bases fit TRBD1. The ends lost 2 bases at V and 5 bases at J; junction bases unmatched: 4. Germline values: CDR1 SGHDT, CDR2 YYEEEE. The CDR3 totals 14 residues. The chain's CDR3 is CASSFMTGGYGYTF. The CDR3 DNA follows: TGTGCCAGCAGCTTCATGACAGGGGGGTATGGCTACACCTTC.

The chain combines TRBV6-5 with TRBJ2-4; 9 positions match TRBD1. Germline CDR1 is MNHEY and CDR2 is SVGAGI. Trimming cost V 2 bases and J 4 bases; bases outside gene matches: 3. This CDR3 has 15 amino acids. CDR3 nucleotide sequence: TGTGCCAGCAGTTACGGGGGACAGGGAAAAAACATTCAGTACTTC. It yields the protein CASSYGGQGKNIQYF.

This clone showed up just a few times. This chain connects TRBV6-5 to TRBJ1-3; perhaps TRBD1 as D (5 bases). V dropped 6 bases and J dropped 3 bases, with 12 bases sitting between them. This CDR3 is 14 amino acids long. CDR1 and CDR2 (germline): MNHEY, SVGAGI. CDR3 in DNA: TGTGCCAGCAGACTTAGGGGTGTTGGAAACACCATATATTTT. Translating gives CASRLRGVGNTIYF.

This clone was seen a handful of times. The chain has TRBV10-2 and TRBJ1-1; 11 nucleotides align to TRBD1. Germline V gives CDR1 WSHSY, CDR2 SAAADI. The J segment lost 8 bases and the V segment lost 6 bases, leaving 8 bases of the junction unmatched. This CDR3 contains 14 residues. For the CDR3, the DNA is TGCGCCAGCAGCGCCTGGACAGGGGGCGACGAAGCTTTCTTT. It codes for CASSAWTGGDEAFF.

The CDR3: CASSFGGNYEQYF. DNA of the CDR3: TGTGCCAGCAGCTTTGGAGGGAACTACGAGCAGTACTTC. The rearrangement joins TRBV7-2 to TRBJ2-7; possibly TRBD2 for D (6 bases). Trimming took 3 bases from V and 3 from J, leaving 9 bases between them. This CDR3 is built from 13 residues. From germline, CDR1 is SGHTA and CDR2 FQGNSA.

The V gene is TRBV7-3, the J gene TRBJ2-2; D remains unclear. This CDR3 is built from 18 residues. Germline CDR1 is SGHTA and CDR2 is FQGTGA. V lost 2 bases, J lost 1 base, and 17 bases lay in between. CDR3 DNA sequence: TGTGCCAGCAGCTTAGGTCGTAAAAACTACATGAACACCGGGGAGCTGTTTTTT. Its translation is CASSLGRKNYMNTGELFF.

This chain connects TRBV11-2 to TRBJ1-1; 7 positions agree with TRBD1. Germline values: CDR1 SGHAT, CDR2 FQNNGV. Germline trimming cut 2 bases from V and 3 bases from J; bases unmatched to any gene: 6. CDR3 size: 15 residues. CDR3: CASSLRDRVYTEAFF. The DNA of the CDR3 is TGTGCCAGCAGCTTAAGGGACAGAGTATACACTGAAGCTTTCTTT.

The V and J genes are TRBV7-2 and TRBJ2-1; TRBD2 aligns across 13 bases. This CDR3 is 16 amino acids long. Germline assignment: CDR1 SGHTA and CDR2 FQGNSA. Losses at the gene ends were 5 bases for V and 6 bases for J; bases not matched to a gene: 7. CDR3 protein: CASSLQGLAGSNEQFF. The CDR3 DNA reads as TGTGCCAGCAGCCTCCAGGGACTAGCGGGGTCCAATGAGCAGTTCTTC.

This clone was detected a few times. The chain recombines TRBV5-1 with TRBJ2-7; tentatively, D is TRBD1 (5 bases). CDR3 length: 12 amino acids. V shed 4 bases and J shed 2 bases, with 7 bases lying between them. The germline gives CDR1 SGHRS, CDR2 YFSETQ. The CDR3 sequence is CASSADTYEQYF. The CDR3 region has the DNA TGCGCCAGCAGCGCGGACACCTACGAGCAGTACTTC.

Note on this clone: Other DNA sequences within the sample encode an identical CDR3. This sequence joins TRBV9 and TRBJ1-5; 7 nucleotides agree with TRBD1. The CDR3 consists of 14 residues. V dropped 2 bases and J dropped 2; count of bases not matched to a gene: 1. Per the germline V gene, CDR1 is SGDLS and CDR2 is YYNGEE. In DNA, the CDR3 is TGTGCCAGCAGCGTCGGGACAGGCAATCAGCCCCAGCATTTT. Its translation is CASSVGTGNQPQHF. Full variable domain (missing parts from reference TRBV9 and TRBJ1-5): DSGVTQTPKHLITATGQRVTLRCSPRSGDLSVYWYQQSLDQGLQFLIQYYNGEERAKGNILERFSAQQFPDLHSELNLSSLELGDSALYFCASSVGTGNQPQHFGDGTRLSIL.

This clone was recorded only once. The chain carries TRBV7-9 and TRBJ2-7, with D possibly matching TRBD1 (5 bases). This CDR3 has 14 amino acids. Germline V gives CDR1 SEHNR, CDR2 FQNEAQ (reference sequence). V was clipped by 2 bases and J by 6 bases, with 14 bases between them. Here the CDR3 reads CASSLRGGSGEQYF. The CDR3 DNA is TGTGCCAGCAGCTTAAGGGGTGGTTCAGGCGAGCAGTACTTC. Filled out from reference TRBV7-9 and TRBJ2-7, the complete variable domain reads DTGVSQNPRHKITKRGQNVTFRCDPISEHNRLYWYRQTLGQGPEFLTYFQNEAQLEKSRLLSDRFSAERPKGSFSTLEIQRTEQGDSAMYLCASSLRGGSGEQYFGPGTRLTVT.

The chain uses TRBV6-1 and TRBJ1-6, with D possibly TRBD1 on 6 matching bases. Trimming pared 10 bases from V and 14 bases from J, leaving 18 bases between. Germline V lookup: CDR1 MNHNS, CDR2 SASEGT. The CDR3 runs 12 residues. The CDR3 loop is CATFGQPFALHF. CDR3 nucleotides: TGTGCCACCTTCGGACAGCCCTTCGCCCTCCACTTT.

This chain uses TRBV29-1 with TRBJ1-2; D possibly corresponds to TRBD1 (5 bases). Germline V gives CDR1 SQVTM, CDR2 ANQGSEA. This CDR3 is 15 amino acids long. Trimming shortened V by 1 base and J by 5 bases, and 17 bases separated the two germline ends. CDR3 region: CSVEAEGEVRYGYTF. CDR3 DNA: TGCAGCGTTGAAGCTGAAGGGGAGGTTAGGTATGGCTACACCTTC.

The chain recombines TRBV11-3 with TRBJ2-5, with TRBD2 matching over 7 bases. The CDR3 is 14 amino acids. Germline trimming cut 5 bases from V and 4 bases from J; bases unmatched to any gene: 7. From germline, CDR1 is SGHNT and CDR2 YENEEA. The CDR3 protein is CASSARGGGETQYF. The CDR3 DNA follows: TGTGCCAGCAGCGCGAGGGGCGGGGGAGAGACCCAGTACTTC.

This clone has just a few counts. The V call is TRBV6-1, the J call TRBJ2-5; 8 nucleotides agree with TRBD2. The assigned J gene may be wrong: the sequence end matches TRBJ2-7 better. Germline loops: CDR1 MNHNS, CDR2 SASEGT. The CDR3 extends over 14 amino acids. CDR3 sequence: CASSESGGPYEQYF. DNA of the CDR3: TGTGCCAGCAGTGAGAGCGGGGGACCCTACGAGCAGTACTTC.

V usage is TRBV6-1 and J usage is TRBJ2-3, with a weak D call TRBD1 (6 bases). V dropped 11 bases and J dropped 2 bases, with 20 bases sitting between them. This CDR3 spans 15 amino acids. Germline CDR1 MNHNS, CDR2 SASEGT. The CDR3 sequence is CAARRGDIYTDTQYF. CDR3 in DNA: TGTGCCGCCCGCAGGGGAGATATTTACACAGATACGCAGTATTTT.

The chain links TRBV5-6 to TRBJ2-1; unclear D gene. The V gene's germline CDR1 is SGHDT and CDR2 YYEEEE. V dropped 4 bases and J dropped 2 bases, with 10 bases sitting between them. The CDR3 totals 14 residues. CDR3 residues: CASSATETYNEQFF. The DNA for the CDR3 is TGTGCCAGCAGCGCGACGGAGACCTACAATGAGCAGTTCTTC.

In this sample, this clone turned up a few times. The chain combines TRBV7-9 with TRBJ2-7, with unresolved D. The CDR3 has 11 residues. CDR1 is SEHNR and CDR2 is FQNEAQ in the germline V gene (reference sequence). V dropped 5 bases and J dropped 2 bases, with 4 bases sitting between them. Written as DNA, the CDR3 is TGTGCCAGCAGCGTCGCCTACGAGCAGTACTTC. Residues: CASSVAYEQYF.

This sequence joins TRBV19 and TRBJ1-5; D gene ambiguous. Trimming removed 2 bases from V and 4 bases from J, with 12 bases in between. Germline V gene lookup returns CDR1 LNHDA and CDR2 SQIVND (reference sequence). The CDR3 runs to 15 residues. The CDR3 DNA sequence: TGTGCCAGTAGTATACTTTCAGGATGGAATCAGCCCCAGCATTTT. It specifies CASSILSGWNQPQHF.

This clone came up many times. The rearrangement joins TRBV7-6 to TRBJ2-7, with 11 nucleotides matching TRBD1. V trimming: 4 bases; J trimming: 6 bases; junction bases outside the gene matches: 11. Germline assignment: CDR1 SGHVS and CDR2 FNYEAQ. The CDR3 sequence is 16 residues long. CDR3 bases: TGTGCCAGCAGCTCCTCTGGACAGGGGGCACTTGGCGAGCAGTACTTC. It codes for CASSSSGQGALGEQYF.

The J gene is TRBJ2-7, the V gene TRBV5-6, with 9 bases matching TRBD1. The CDR3 contains 15 residues. Germline values: CDR1 SGHDT, CDR2 YYEEEE. Trimming removed 3 bases from V and 7 bases from J; junction bases left unmatched: 11. CDR3 sequence: CASSWRDRVGREQYF. CDR3 coding DNA: TGTGCCAGCAGCTGGAGGGACAGGGTGGGAAGAGAGCAGTACTTC.

V and J are TRBV9 and TRBJ2-7; TRBD2 is a possible D gene (6 bases). Germline V gene sequence: CDR1 SGDLS, CDR2 YYNGEE. This CDR3 spans 14 amino acids. V dropped 0 bases and J dropped 2 bases, with 9 bases sitting between them. CDR3 sequence (DNA): TGTGCCAGCAGCGTAGATGGCGGGACCTACGAGCAGTACTTC. As protein: CASSVDGGTYEQYF.

The rearrangement uses TRBV27 and TRBJ2-7; 10 bases are a match to TRBD2. V shed 5 bases, J shed 11 bases, and the junction held 12 bases outside the gene matches. Germline CDR1 MNHEY, CDR2 SMNVEV (reference sequence). CDR3 length: 14 amino acids. The CDR3 protein is CASSGLAGEPPEYF. CDR3 sequence (DNA): TGTGCCAGCAGTGGCCTAGCGGGGGAACCACCGGAGTACTTC.

This clone was seen only a few times. The chain combines TRBV9 with TRBJ1-2, with D possibly TRBD1 on 6 matching bases. Trimming removed 0 bases at V and 4 bases at J, with 10 bases between. This CDR3 is 14 amino acids long. The germline CDR1 and CDR2 sequences are SGDLS and YYNGEE. This CDR3 reads CASSVDWTVYGYTF. In DNA, the CDR3 is TGTGCCAGCAGCGTAGACTGGACAGTCTATGGCTACACCTTC.

This clone was picked up a small number of times. This chain joins TRBV5-1 and TRBJ1-5; no clear D gene. Trimming took off 0 bases at V and 3 bases at J, with 10 bases between the two ends. CDR1 and CDR2 (germline): SGHRS, YFSETQ. This CDR3 spans 15 amino acids. CDR3: CASSLAGRPNQPQHF. In nucleotides, the CDR3 is TGCGCCAGCAGCTTGGCAGGCCGGCCCAATCAGCCCCAGCATTTT. The full variable domain, in which reference TRBV5-1 and TRBJ1-5 provide the parts outside the CDR3, is KAGVTQTPRYLIKTRGQQVTLSCSPISGHRSVSWYQQTPGQGLQFLFEYFSETQRNKGNFPGRFSGRQFSNSRSEMNVSTLELGDSALYLCASSLAGRPNQPQHFGDGTRLSIL.

This clone was detected only once. This chain uses TRBV6-5 with TRBJ2-5; 7 bases line up with TRBD1. Germline CDR1 reads MNHEY; CDR2 reads SVGAGI. The CDR3 covers 13 residues. V was pared by 6 bases and J by 3 bases, with 4 bases of the junction left unmatched. DNA for the CDR3: TGTGCCAGCAGGACCACAGGGGAAGAGACCCAGTACTTC. The encoded protein is CASRTTGEETQYF.